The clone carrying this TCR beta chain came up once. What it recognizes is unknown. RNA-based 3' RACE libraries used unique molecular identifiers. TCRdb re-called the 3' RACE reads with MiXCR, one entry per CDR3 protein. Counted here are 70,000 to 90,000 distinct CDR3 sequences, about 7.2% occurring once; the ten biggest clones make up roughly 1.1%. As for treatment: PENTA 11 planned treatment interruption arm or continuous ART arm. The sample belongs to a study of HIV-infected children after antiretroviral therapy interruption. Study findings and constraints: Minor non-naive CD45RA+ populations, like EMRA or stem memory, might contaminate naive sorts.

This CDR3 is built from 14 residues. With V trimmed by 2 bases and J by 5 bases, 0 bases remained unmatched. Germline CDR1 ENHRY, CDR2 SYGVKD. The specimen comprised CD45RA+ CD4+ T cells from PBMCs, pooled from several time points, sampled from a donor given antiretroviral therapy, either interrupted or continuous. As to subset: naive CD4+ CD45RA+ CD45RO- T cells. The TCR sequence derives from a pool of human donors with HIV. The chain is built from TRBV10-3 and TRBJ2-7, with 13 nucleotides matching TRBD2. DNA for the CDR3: TGTGCCATCAGTGAGGGACTAGCGGGGGACGAGCAGTACTTC. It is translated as CAISEGLAGDEQYF.